Here is one T cell receptor (beta chain) with its context. Antigen unknown. V shed 4 bases and J 8 bases; nucleotides not matched to a gene: 2. The CDR3 has 14 residues. The germline CDR1 and CDR2 sequences are SGHRS and YFSETQ. The entry originates in a study of OX40 agonist ivuxolimab in advanced cancers. Study-level background: Therapy given before enrollment (anti-PD-1, anti-PD-L1 or anti-CTLA-4) was allowed, and 40% to 45% had some. Findings and limits, study-wide: There were also nonresponders showing low normalized T-cell clonal expansion. Among T cells, CD8+ cells averaged more expanded clones than CD4+ cells.

The study sampled blood at baseline, cycle 4 day 1, and cycle 7 day 1. Using immunoSEQ multiplex PCR, the repertoire was profiled, and TCRdb retains in-frame clones only, with some absent. The sample lists about 43,000 clones; 80% were seen once. The sequence was collected from an adult with an advanced solid tumor such as melanoma, head and neck, liver or kidney cancer. The specimen was CD4+ or CD8+ T cells sorted from blood, collected in a trial of the OX40 agonist ivuxolimab. This sequence joins TRBV5-1 and TRBJ1-6; 11 positions match TRBD1. The CDR3 loop is CASSPGQGDSPLHF. CDR3 DNA sequence: TGCGCCAGCAGCCCGGGACAGGGGGATTCACCCCTCCACTTT.